The sequence of this TCR beta chain was determined in a study of blood T cells in healthy people across ages (dated by TCRdb to the mid-2010s). Broadly, across the study: In model experiments, template switching captured roughly one uniquely barcoded TCR beta cDNA molecule for every two T cells. Two additional independent replicas of 1 million unique cDNA reads from the same blood draw were analyzed for two donors (one aged 18 to 29 and one aged 80 or older). Four age groups were formed from the donors: young (average approximately 15 years), middle-aged (around 39), aged (about 62) and long-lived (about 75). Using deep sequencing normalized with unique cDNA molecular identifiers, the study measured how TCR beta repertoire diversity changes with age. Study-wide findings and limitations: Compared with the aged group, more naive CD4+ T cells, fewer expanded clones and increased TCR diversity were shown by the long-lived group, suggesting age selection. Bulk unsorted PBMC profiling prevented conclusive comparison of naive and antigen-experienced compartments. The percentage of naive T cells measured by flow cytometry correlated strongly with observed TCR beta diversity. As age increased, observed TCR beta diversity per million T cells dropped in a roughly linear way, and a significant reduction was already evident by age 40. Estimates of total diversity from one million sequenced T cells were regarded as lower bounds and underestimates. Because the CMV infection status of the donors was unknown, age-related changes in expanded clonotypes may potentially have been confounded.

V loses 4 bases, J loses 2 bases, and the germline ends lie 14 bases apart. Its CDR3 holds 14 amino acids, cysteine through phenylalanine. CDR3 DNA is the only sequence kept; it has 42 bases, read in frame from the first base. CDR1 and CDR2 are read off the germline V gene as SQVTM and ANQGSEA. The method behind the library was 5' RACE. These reads were obtained on an Illumina HiSeq 2500. The second PCR ran for about 6 to 11 cycles and used a J-beta primer mix along with a sample-barcoded 5' primer. A template-switch 5' adaptor carrying 12 random nucleotides introduced a unique molecular identifier onto each TCR beta cDNA molecule. At least 2.5 million CDR3-containing paired-end reads were obtained from each sample. All of the RNA was converted into first-strand cDNA using the Mint cDNA synthesis kit, with a TRBC-specific oligonucleotide serving as the primer. Following uracil-DNA glycosylase treatment, all cDNA underwent a first 18-cycle PCR with the universal primers M1SS and BC2_uni_R. In the authors' own workflow: For normalization, 1 million high-quality reads were randomly selected from each sample, with every read carrying a distinct molecular identifier. Instead of being binned into consensus sequences, reads with shared molecular identifiers were discarded. MiTCR, run with a Q25 quality threshold and the strictest error-elimination algorithm, handled CDR3 identification, clonotype clustering and error correction. A nonparametric unseen species model with Euler transformation was used to estimate a lower bound on total TCR beta diversity. TCRdb handled the public reads itself, with Q25 trimming in fastp and clone calling in MiXCR, and kept productive beta chains. Under each unique CDR3 protein, matching rows form one entry showing the most common genes and DNA. The V and J calls reflect TCRdb's pipeline rather than the authors' work. The sample contains around 1,000,000 distinct CDR3 sequences, around 27% of them found a single time. The ten largest account for less than 0.85% of the sample.

This clonotype was counted only a few times. Which antigen it targets is not known. No base-level quality is on record; no much larger clone is a single base apart. The donors were around 39 Caucasian individuals from Russia, aged roughly 6 to 100 years, who were systemically healthy. Roughly 9 milliliters of peripheral blood were drawn from each donor into EDTA-treated Vacutainer tubes. Ficoll-Paque density-gradient centrifugation was used to isolate PBMCs, with at least 7 million obtained per sample. Total RNA was extracted from PBMCs with Trizol reagent, with at least 6 micrograms obtained per sample. For every donor, flow cytometry on a PBMC aliquot measured the percentage of naive CD45RAhigh/CD27high T cells. A further study also used this sample, focusing on T cells of mothers and their children. The second study reports: Donors were nine systemically healthy Caucasian individuals: three mothers and their six children. cDNA synthesis consumed the entire amount of extracted RNA, loaded at approximately 1.5 ug RNA in each 15 ul reaction. Sample barcodes and 2-4 random nucleotides were added via the M1S primer in the second PCR. Each mother yielded over 9.5 million TCR beta CDR3 reads and each child 3 million to 3.5 million reads. In both related and unrelated pairs, thymic selection shapes the output of TCR recombination in a similar way, with inherited differences having only a minor effect. Normalized repertoire overlap was always found to be slightly, but never significantly, higher in related mother-child pairs than in unrelated mother-child pairs. No persistent microchimeric T cell clones were detected, at a sensitivity of approximately 110 clones per million clonotypes. To look for features that set related mother-child pairs apart from unrelated individuals, the researchers ran deep NGS to compare the TCR beta repertoires of mothers and children. The mean age was around 40 +/- 4 years for the mothers and approximately 11 +/- 4 years for the children. Libraries were sequenced on Illumina HiSeq 2000 with 100+100 nt paired-end reads after adapter ligation with NEBNext reagents. To avoid cross-contamination, the mother libraries and the child libraries were prepared a month apart and sequenced in separate runs. For each donor, between about 500,000 and 2,200,000 distinct TCR beta clonotypes were identified. Naive TCR beta clonotypes were estimated from low-frequency clonotypes matched to each donor's FACS-determined naive share, without sorting.

Sequenced: blood. This TCR was recovered from a girl aged 2 to 9 in good health. The V gene is TRBV29-1 and the J gene is TRBJ2-5; D gene: possibly TRBD1, on 5 matching bases. The DNA sequence reads TGCAGCGTTGCAGGCCAGGGTAAACAAGAGACCCAGTACTTC. It translates to CSVAGQGKQETQYF.